What follows are 3 T cell receptor beta chains derived from one specimen sequenced in a study of liver allograft versus peripheral blood T cells. Background on the study: Graft-liver T cell receptor repertoires were compared against recipient peripheral blood repertoires.

TCRdb ran MiXCR on the reads and lists one entry per CDR3 protein. The sample lists some 3,400 distinct CDR3 sequences; more than 15% were seen once. The receptors originated from a human patient who had a liver transplant. Some T cells may be supplied by the graft donor.

This clonotype is termed medium-sized. The rearrangement uses TRBV28 and TRBJ1-5, with 8 bases that match TRBD1. This CDR3 is built from 15 residues. CDR1 and CDR2 (germline): MDHEN, SYDVKM. J gave up 5 bases and V 6 bases, and 9 bases lay outside the gene matches. Written as DNA, the CDR3 is TGTGCCAGCAGCTCATCCGGGACAGGCTATCAGCCCCAGCATTTT. As protein: CASSSSGTGYQPQHF.

This clonotype has a handful of counts. The V and J genes are TRBV6-5 and TRBJ2-7, with a possible D match to TRBD2 (7 bases). Germline CDR1 and CDR2: MNHEY and SVGAGI. V was clipped by 5 bases and J by 0 bases, with 14 bases between them. The CDR3 covers 15 residues. CDR3 sequence (DNA): TGTGCCAGCAGTCCGTTCGGGGGGCCCTCCTACGAGCAGTACTTC. Residues: CASSPFGGPSYEQYF.

Notes on this clonotype: A read error may explain this, as a much larger clone is one base away. The CDR3 region is CASSYDSYEKYV. The CDR3 DNA is TGTGCCAGCAGTTACGACTCTTACGAGAAGTACGTC. The V call is TRBV19, the J call TRBJ2-7; D unclear. The CDR3 has 12 amino acids. The V gene's germline CDR1 is LNHDA and CDR2 SQIVND (reference sequence).